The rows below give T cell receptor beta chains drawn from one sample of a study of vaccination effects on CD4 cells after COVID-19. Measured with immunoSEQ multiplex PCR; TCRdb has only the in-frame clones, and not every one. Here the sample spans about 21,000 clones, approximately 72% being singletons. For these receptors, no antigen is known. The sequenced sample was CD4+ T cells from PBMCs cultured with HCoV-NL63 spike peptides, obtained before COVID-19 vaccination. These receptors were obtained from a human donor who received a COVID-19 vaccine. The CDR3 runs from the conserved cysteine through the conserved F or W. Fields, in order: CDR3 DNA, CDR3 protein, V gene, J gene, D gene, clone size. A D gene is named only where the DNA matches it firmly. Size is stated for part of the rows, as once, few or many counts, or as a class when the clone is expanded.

CDR3nt: TGTGCCAGCAGCGCGGACAGGGTTAGCGAGCAGTACTTC
CDR3aa: CASSADRVSEQYF
v_gene: TRBV7-8
j_gene: TRBJ2-7
d_gene: TRBD1
abundance: NA

CDR3nt: TGTGCCAGTAGTGGGGGACAGGGGAATCAGCCCCAGCATTTT
CDR3aa: CASSGGQGNQPQHF
v_gene: TRBV19
j_gene: TRBJ1-5
d_gene: TRBD1
abundance: few

CDR3nt: TGTGCCAGCAGCGACGGAAGAGGCAACTATGGCTACACCTTC
CDR3aa: CASSDGRGNYGYTF
v_gene: TRBV6-5
j_gene: TRBJ1-2
d_gene: NA
abundance: NA

CDR3nt: TGTGCCAGCAGCTTAGAGTCGGGTTACTCTGGAAACACCATATATTTT
CDR3aa: CASSLESGYSGNTIYF
v_gene: TRBV7-2
j_gene: TRBJ1-3
d_gene: NA
abundance: NA

CDR3nt: TGTGCCAGCTCACCAGGGGGGGACAGTCGGTACTTC
CDR3aa: CASSPGGDSRYF
v_gene: TRBV18
j_gene: TRBJ2-7
d_gene: NA
abundance: NA

CDR3nt: TGCGCCAGCAGCCAAGATACTAGCGGGATATACGAGCAGTACTTC
CDR3aa: CASSQDTSGIYEQYF
v_gene: TRBV4-1
j_gene: TRBJ2-7
d_gene: TRBD2
abundance: NA

CDR3nt: TGTGCCAGCAGCTTAGCCCCAGGGAGAACAGCTTTCTTT
CDR3aa: CASSLAPGRTAFF
v_gene: TRBV11-3
j_gene: TRBJ1-1
d_gene: NA
abundance: NA

CDR3nt: TGTGCCAGCACCCCGTTTGGGGCGAGGGGTAACACTGAAGCTTTCTTT
CDR3aa: CASTPFGARGNTEAFF
v_gene: TRBV28
j_gene: TRBJ1-1
d_gene: NA
abundance: few

CDR3nt: TGTGCCAGCAGTCCCCACAGGGGGCGCGGGAATGAAAAACTGTTTTTT
CDR3aa: CASSPHRGRGNEKLFF
v_gene: TRBV6-6
j_gene: TRBJ1-4
d_gene: TRBD1
abundance: NA

CDR3nt: TGCGCCAGCAGCCAAGCTGCCGGACAGTCCTCTGGAAACACCATATATTTT
CDR3aa: CASSQAAGQSSGNTIYF
v_gene: TRBV4-1
j_gene: TRBJ1-3
d_gene: NA
abundance: few

CDR3nt: TGTGCCAGCAGATTAACAGGGGGCGATGGCTACACCTTC
CDR3aa: CASRLTGGDGYTF
v_gene: TRBV11-1
j_gene: TRBJ1-2
d_gene: TRBD1
abundance: few

CDR3nt: TGTGCCAGCACGGGGGGCGCGTCCTCTGGGGCCAACGTCCTGACTTTC
CDR3aa: CASTGGASSGANVLTF
v_gene: TRBV2
j_gene: TRBJ2-6
d_gene: NA
abundance: NA

CDR3nt: TGTGCCAGCAGTCTCGGGACAGAACAAGAGACCCAGTACTTC
CDR3aa: CASSLGTEQETQYF
v_gene: TRBV2
j_gene: TRBJ2-5
d_gene: TRBD1
abundance: NA

CDR3nt: TGTGCCAGCAGCCAAGGAACTAGGATAGAGACCCAGTACTTC
CDR3aa: CASSQGTRIETQYF
v_gene: TRBV3-1/TRBV3-2
j_gene: TRBJ2-5
d_gene: NA
abundance: NA

CDR3nt: TGCGCCAGCAGCCGGCTGGCTAACTATGGCTACACCTTC
CDR3aa: CASSRLANYGYTF
v_gene: TRBV4-1
j_gene: TRBJ1-2
d_gene: NA
abundance: NA

CDR3nt: TGTGCCAGCCATCGAGAGGGCGGCGGTGGTGAAGCTTTCTTT
CDR3aa: CASHREGGGGEAFF
v_gene: TRBV2
j_gene: TRBJ1-1
d_gene: NA
abundance: NA

CDR3nt: TGTGCCAGCAGTTTAGGGCCTAGCGGCAATGAGCAGTTCTTC
CDR3aa: CASSLGPSGNEQFF
v_gene: TRBV28
j_gene: TRBJ2-1
d_gene: TRBD2
abundance: NA

CDR3nt: TGTGCCAGCTCACAGGACAGGGTATACGAGCAGTACTTC
CDR3aa: CASSQDRVYEQYF
v_gene: TRBV18
j_gene: TRBJ2-7
d_gene: TRBD1
abundance: NA

CDR3nt: TGTGCCAGCAGTTCCGCTGGGGGTGGCTACACCTTC
CDR3aa: CASSSAGGGYTF
v_gene: TRBV6-5
j_gene: TRBJ1-2
d_gene: NA
abundance: NA

CDR3nt: TGTGCCAGCAGCCTCAGGAAGAACTACGAGCAGTACTTC
CDR3aa: CASSLRKNYEQYF
v_gene: TRBV5-6
j_gene: TRBJ2-7
d_gene: NA
abundance: few

CDR3nt: TGTGCCAGCAGTACAGGGTCGACGAACACTGAAGCTTTCTTT
CDR3aa: CASSTGSTNTEAFF
v_gene: TRBV6-5
j_gene: TRBJ1-1
d_gene: NA
abundance: NA

CDR3nt: TGTGCCAGCTCAGAGAGCACAGATACGCAGTATTTT
CDR3aa: CASSESTDTQYF
v_gene: TRBV18
j_gene: TRBJ2-3
d_gene: NA
abundance: NA

CDR3nt: TGTGCCAGCAGTTATGAGAGGGGTGAAGCTTTCTTT
CDR3aa: CASSYERGEAFF
v_gene: TRBV6-2/TRBV6-3
j_gene: TRBJ1-1
d_gene: NA
abundance: few

CDR3nt: TGTGCCAGCAGCTTAAGTTCCAGCGGGAGGGCCAGAGGTGAGCAGTTCTTC
CDR3aa: CASSLSSSGRARGEQFF
v_gene: TRBV13
j_gene: TRBJ2-1
d_gene: TRBD2
abundance: NA

CDR3nt: TGTGCCAGCAGCTCGGGCCCCGAAAAACTGTTTTTT
CDR3aa: CASSSGPEKLFF
v_gene: TRBV7-9
j_gene: TRBJ1-4
d_gene: NA
abundance: NA

CDR3nt: TGCACCGGGACTAGCGGTAACACAGATACGCAGTATTTT
CDR3aa: CTGTSGNTDTQYF
v_gene: TRBV29-1
j_gene: TRBJ2-3
d_gene: TRBD2
abundance: NA

CDR3nt: TGCAGCATAAGGACGGGGAACTATGGCTACACCTTC
CDR3aa: CSIRTGNYGYTF
v_gene: TRBV29-1
j_gene: TRBJ1-2
d_gene: NA
abundance: NA

CDR3nt: TGCGCCAGCAGCCAAGAGCCAGGGGGGATTGAAGCTTTCTTT
CDR3aa: CASSQEPGGIEAFF
v_gene: TRBV4-3
j_gene: TRBJ1-1
d_gene: TRBD1
abundance: NA

CDR3nt: TGTGCCAGCAGCTTGGCCGTGTCCGGGAGCTCCTACGAGCAGTACTTC
CDR3aa: CASSLAVSGSSYEQYF
v_gene: TRBV5-4
j_gene: TRBJ2-7
d_gene: NA
abundance: few

CDR3nt: TGTGCCAGCAGATTTCACAGCAACTCACCCCTCCACTTT
CDR3aa: CASRFHSNSPLHF
v_gene: TRBV6-5
j_gene: TRBJ1-6
d_gene: NA
abundance: NA

CDR3nt: TGTGCCAGCAGCCGAAGTTTCAATAGCGGGGGGTTAGGCAATGAGCAGTTCTTC
CDR3aa: CASSRSFNSGGLGNEQFF
v_gene: TRBV7-9
j_gene: TRBJ2-1
d_gene: TRBD2
abundance: once

CDR3nt: TGTGCCAGCAGCTCTAGACAGGAGCAAGAGACCCAGTACTTC
CDR3aa: CASSSRQEQETQYF
v_gene: TRBV13
j_gene: TRBJ2-5
d_gene: NA
abundance: NA

CDR3nt: TGTGCCACCAGCGGGGGACTAGCGGGGCGCACAGATACGCAGTATTTT
CDR3aa: CATSGGLAGRTDTQYF
v_gene: TRBV15
j_gene: TRBJ2-3
d_gene: TRBD2
abundance: NA

CDR3nt: TGCAGCGCCTCGTCAGGGACTGAGGGCTACACCTTC
CDR3aa: CSASSGTEGYTF
v_gene: TRBV29-1
j_gene: TRBJ1-2
d_gene: NA
abundance: NA

CDR3nt: TGTGCCAGCAGCTTAGATAGGGACAGGGCGCTCGCTTTAAACACTGAAGCTTTCTTT
CDR3aa: CASSLDRDRALALNTEAFF
v_gene: TRBV11-2
j_gene: TRBJ1-1
d_gene: TRBD1
abundance: NA

CDR3nt: TGTGCCAGCTCACGCGCCTTTAACAGCCGCGAGCAGTACTTC
CDR3aa: CASSRAFNSREQYF
v_gene: TRBV18
j_gene: TRBJ2-7
d_gene: NA
abundance: NA

CDR3nt: TGTGCCAGCAGTGTATACGGGACAGGGGATGGCTACACCTTC
CDR3aa: CASSVYGTGDGYTF
v_gene: TRBV2
j_gene: TRBJ1-2
d_gene: TRBD1
abundance: NA